These 15 T cell receptor beta chains share one sample of origin, sequenced in a study of blood T cell repertoires in COVID-19. Using immunoSEQ multiplex PCR, the repertoire was profiled, and TCRdb retains in-frame clones only, with some absent. The table has fewer than 50,000 clones, roughly 88% seen once. Sequencing was carried out using peripheral blood. The source of these receptors is a human donor in a cohort sampled during active COVID-19.

V usage is TRBV29-1 and J usage is TRBJ1-2; 10 positions agree with TRBD1. Looked up from germline, CDR1 is SQVTM and CDR2 is ANQGSEA. With V trimmed by 4 bases and J by 7 bases, 6 bases remained unmatched. This CDR3 comprises 13 residues. Written as DNA, the CDR3 is TGCAGCGTTGGAACCGGGACAGGGGCTGGCTACACCTTC. This encodes CSVGTGTGAGYTF.

This clone was recorded a few times. V is TRBV9 and J is TRBJ2-7; D perhaps matches TRBD1 (6 bases). CDR1 and CDR2 (germline): SGDLS, YYNGEE. V shed 3 bases and J shed 0 bases, with 10 bases lying between them. The CDR3 loop spans 14 amino acids. The CDR3 sequence: CASSDTGSSYEQYF. The CDR3 DNA sequence: TGTGCCAGCAGCGATACAGGGAGCTCCTACGAGCAGTACTTC.

The chain combines TRBV28 with TRBJ2-7; 9 positions agree with TRBD2. The germline CDR1 and CDR2 sequences are MDHEN and SYDVKM. J gave up 0 bases and V 5 bases, and 5 bases lay outside the gene matches. CDR3 size: 15 residues. This CDR3 is CASSPAGGNSYEQYF. The CDR3 bases are TGTGCCAGCAGTCCCGCGGGGGGGAACTCCTACGAGCAGTACTTC.

Here the CDR3 DNA reads TGCAGCGTTGAAAGCGGGAGGGCGAATGAGCAGTTCTTC. Translation gives CSVESGRANEQFF. The chain carries TRBV29-1 and TRBJ2-1, with TRBD2 matching over 10 bases. Germline-derived CDR1 and CDR2 are SQVTM and ANQGSEA. The CDR3 has 13 amino acids. V lost 2 bases and J lost 7; bases outside the gene matches: 2.

The J gene is TRBJ2-7, the V gene TRBV13; 9 bases line up with TRBD2. V was clipped by 6 bases and J by 7 bases; unmatched bases: 13. The germline CDR1 and CDR2 sequences are PRHDT and FYEKMQ (reference sequence). The CDR3 runs to 15 residues. The CDR3 sequence is CASRPYSAGGLEQYF. CDR3 in DNA: TGTGCCAGCAGGCCTTACTCGGCGGGAGGGCTAGAGCAGTACTTC.

V gene TRBV11-1 combines with J gene TRBJ2-6; tentatively, D is TRBD2 (5 bases). The CDR3 sequence is 17 residues long. CDR1 and CDR2 from the germline V gene are SGHAT and FQDESV (reference sequence). Trimming removed 0 bases from V and 1 base from J, with 10 bases in between. The CDR3: CASSLARGLSGANVLTF. CDR3 bases: TGTGCCAGCAGCTTAGCGCGAGGGTTATCTGGGGCCAACGTCCTGACTTTC.

The rearrangement uses TRBV5-5 and TRBJ2-7, with D maybe TRBD1 (5 bases). The length of the CDR3 is 16 residues. V was cut by 0 bases and J by 2 bases, with 15 bases left in between. Germline CDR1 SGHKS, CDR2 YYEKEE (reference sequence). CDR3 sequence (DNA): TGTGCCAGCAGCTTGGCCCCTGATATGGGGCCCTACGAGCAGTACTTC. This gives the protein CASSLAPDMGPYEQYF.

Here the CDR3 DNA reads TGTGCCAGCAGCCAATGGGGAGGGCCGGGAGGGGAAACAGATACGCAGTATTTT. Protein product: CASSQWGGPGGETDTQYF. V is TRBV4-2 and J is TRBJ2-3; 8 positions match TRBD2. V lost 2 bases and J lost 3; bases outside the gene matches: 13. The CDR3 runs to 18 residues. Germline V gene sequence: CDR1 LGHNA, CDR2 YNFKEQ.

The chain couples TRBV28 to TRBJ2-1, with 7 bases identical to TRBD1. There are 15 residues in the CDR3. V shed 5 bases and J 5 bases; nucleotides not matched to a gene: 9. CDR1 and CDR2 (germline): MDHEN, SYDVKM. CDR3 coding DNA: TGTGCCAGCAGTAACGACAGGGCCCTAGACAATGAGCAGTTCTTC. Protein: CASSNDRALDNEQFF. Full variable domain (remainder filled in from reference TRBV28 and TRBJ2-1): DVKVTQSSRYLVKRTGEKVFLECVQDMDHENMFWYRQDPGLGLRLIYFSYDVKMKEKGDIPEGYSVSREKKERFSLILESASTNQTSMYLCASSNDRALDNEQFFGPGTRLTVL.

The V and J genes are TRBV3-1 (or the pseudogene TRBV3-2) and TRBJ2-1; 15 nucleotides agree with TRBD2. V was clipped by 0 bases and J by 15 bases; unmatched bases: 9. Germline-derived CDR1 and CDR2 are LGHDT and YNNKEL (reference sequence). CDR3 length equals 16 residues. For the CDR3, the DNA is TGTGCCAGCAGCCAAGATGTAGGACTAGCGGGAGGGCCAAGGTTCTTC. Encoded protein: CASSQDVGLAGGPRFF.

A note on this clone: Its ends do not fully match the called genes, so a read error is possible. The chain has TRBV11-3 and TRBJ2-1; perhaps TRBD2 as D (6 bases). The V gene's germline CDR1 is SGHNT and CDR2 YENEEA. This CDR3 contains 13 residues. The CDR3 loop reads CASSRGSFNEQFF. The CDR3 region has the DNA TGTGCCAGCAGCCGGGGGTCCTTCAATGAGCAGTTCTTC.

The chain carries TRBV20-1 and TRBJ2-5, with D tentatively TRBD1 (6 bases). The CDR3 runs 16 residues. Germline CDR1 DFQATT, CDR2 SNEGSKA (reference sequence). Trimming took 3 bases from V and 1 from J, leaving 18 bases between them. CDR3 region: CSASPNRVGSQETQYF. CDR3 DNA sequence: TGCAGTGCTAGTCCCAACAGGGTAGGAAGCCAAGAGACCCAGTACTTC.

The genes are TRBV19 and TRBJ2-1, with 9 bases lining up with TRBD2. This CDR3 is 12 amino acids long. With V trimmed by 5 bases and J by 10 bases, 3 bases remained unmatched. CDR1 and CDR2 from the germline V gene are LNHDA and SQIVND (reference sequence). CDR3 region: CASSSSGREQFF. In DNA form, the CDR3 reads TGTGCCAGTAGTTCCAGCGGGAGGGAGCAGTTCTTC. The full variable domain, in which reference TRBV19 and TRBJ2-1 provide the parts outside the CDR3, is DGGITQSPKYLFRKEGQNVTLSCEQNLNHDAMYWYRQDPGQGLRLIYYSQIVNDFQKGDIAEGYSVSREKKESFPLTVTSAQKNPTAFYLCASSSSGREQFFGPGTRLTVL.

The gene calls are TRBV14 and TRBJ2-3; no firm D call. The V end lost 0 bases, the J end lost 10 bases, and 11 bases lay between the germline ends. CDR1 and CDR2 (germline): SGHDN, FVKESK. The CDR3 runs 13 residues. The DNA of the CDR3 is TGTGCCAGCAGCCAAGATGCGAGCACCGCGCAGTATTTT. Amino acid sequence: CASSQDASTAQYF.

This clone has just one count. DNA of the CDR3: TGTGCCAGCAGGCCCGGACAGGGAGGGTATGGCTACACCTTC. Protein sequence: CASRPGQGGYGYTF. The chain is built from TRBV6-5 and TRBJ1-2; 8 nucleotides line up with TRBD1. CDR1 and CDR2 (germline): MNHEY, SVGAGI. J gave up 5 bases and V 6 bases, and 8 bases lay outside the gene matches. The CDR3 consists of 14 residues.